This T cell receptor beta chain was documented in a study of blood T cell repertoires in COVID-19. Whole-study context: The study drew acute and convalescent COVID-19 samples from the United States, Italy and Spain.

This table comes from immunoSEQ multiplex PCR, and its TCRdb copy is limited to in-frame clones, with some not included. Of about 110,000 clones detected, 84% appear once; the ten largest clones hold less than 8%. What was sequenced was peripheral blood. The TCR originated in an elderly woman with active or convalescent COVID-19.

The CDR3 DNA reads TGTGCCAGCAGTAGCCCGAGTAGGCTGTTTTTT. Encoded protein: CASSSPSRLFF. V gene TRBV25-1 combines with J gene TRBJ2-2; D call uncertain. This CDR3 spans 11 amino acids. Germline-derived CDR1 and CDR2 are MGHDK and SYGVNS. Trimming stripped 5 bases from V and 13 bases from J, with 11 bases between.